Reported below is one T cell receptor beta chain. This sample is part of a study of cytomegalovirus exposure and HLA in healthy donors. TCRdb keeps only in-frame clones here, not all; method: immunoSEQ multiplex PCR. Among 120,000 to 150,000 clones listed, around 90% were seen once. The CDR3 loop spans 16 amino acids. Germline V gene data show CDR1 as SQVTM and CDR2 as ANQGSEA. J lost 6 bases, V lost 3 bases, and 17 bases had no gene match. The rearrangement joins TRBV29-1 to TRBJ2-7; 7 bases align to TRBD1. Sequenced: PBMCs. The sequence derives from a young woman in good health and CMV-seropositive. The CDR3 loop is CSVEGKGRGGPFEQYF. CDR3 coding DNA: TGCAGCGTTGAGGGGAAAGGGAGAGGGGGCCCCTTCGAGCAGTACTTC.